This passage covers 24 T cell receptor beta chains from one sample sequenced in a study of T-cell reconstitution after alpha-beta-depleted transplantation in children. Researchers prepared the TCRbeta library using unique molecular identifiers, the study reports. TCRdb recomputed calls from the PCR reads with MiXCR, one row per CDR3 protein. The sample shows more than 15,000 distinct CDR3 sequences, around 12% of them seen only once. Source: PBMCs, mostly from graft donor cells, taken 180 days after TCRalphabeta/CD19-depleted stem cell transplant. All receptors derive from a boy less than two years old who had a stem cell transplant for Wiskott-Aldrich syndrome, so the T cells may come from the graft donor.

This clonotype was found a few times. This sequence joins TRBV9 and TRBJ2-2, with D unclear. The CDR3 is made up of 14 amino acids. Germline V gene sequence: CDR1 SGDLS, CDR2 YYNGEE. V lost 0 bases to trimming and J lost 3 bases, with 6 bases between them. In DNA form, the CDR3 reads TGTGCCAGCAGCGTAGACCTTTACACCGGGGAGCTGTTTTTT. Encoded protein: CASSVDLYTGELFF. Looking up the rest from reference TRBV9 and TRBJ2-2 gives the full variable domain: DSGVTQTPKHLITATGQRVTLRCSPRSGDLSVYWYQQSLDQGLQFLIQYYNGEERAKGNILERFSAQQFPDLHSELNLSSLELGDSALYFCASSVDLYTGELFFGEGSRLTVL.

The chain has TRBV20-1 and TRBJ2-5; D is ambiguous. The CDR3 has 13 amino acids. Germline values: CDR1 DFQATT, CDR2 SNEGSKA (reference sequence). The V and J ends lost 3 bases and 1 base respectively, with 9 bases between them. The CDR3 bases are TGCAGTGCTAGTTCCGCACTCCAAGAGACCCAGTACTTC. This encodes CSASSALQETQYF.

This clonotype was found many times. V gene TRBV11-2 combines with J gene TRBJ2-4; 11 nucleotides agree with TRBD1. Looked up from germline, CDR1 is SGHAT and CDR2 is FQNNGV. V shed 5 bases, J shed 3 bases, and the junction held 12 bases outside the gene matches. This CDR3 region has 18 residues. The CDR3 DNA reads TGTGCCAGCAGCCCCGGACAGGGGGCTAGCTTAGGCAAAAACATTCAGTACTTC. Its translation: CASSPGQGASLGKNIQYF.

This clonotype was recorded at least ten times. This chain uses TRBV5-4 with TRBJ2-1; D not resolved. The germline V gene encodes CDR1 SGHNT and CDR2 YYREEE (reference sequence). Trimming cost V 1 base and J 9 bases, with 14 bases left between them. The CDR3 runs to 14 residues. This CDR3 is CASSLYPQSGEQFF. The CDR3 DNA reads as TGTGCCAGCAGCTTGTATCCCCAGTCAGGTGAGCAGTTCTTC.

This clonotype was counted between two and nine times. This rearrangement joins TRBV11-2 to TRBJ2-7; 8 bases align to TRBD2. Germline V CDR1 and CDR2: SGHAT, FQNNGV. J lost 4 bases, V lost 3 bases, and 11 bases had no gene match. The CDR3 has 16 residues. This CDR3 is CASSLYEAAGVYEQYF. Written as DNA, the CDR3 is TGTGCCAGCAGCTTGTACGAGGCAGCGGGAGTTTACGAGCAGTACTTC.

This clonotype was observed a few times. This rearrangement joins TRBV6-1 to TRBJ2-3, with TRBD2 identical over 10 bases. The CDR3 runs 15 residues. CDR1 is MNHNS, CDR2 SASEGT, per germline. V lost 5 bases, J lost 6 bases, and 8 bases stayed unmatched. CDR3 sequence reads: CASSQEAGGPDTQYF. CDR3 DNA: TGTGCCAGCAGTCAAGAAGCGGGGGGGCCGGATACGCAGTATTTT.

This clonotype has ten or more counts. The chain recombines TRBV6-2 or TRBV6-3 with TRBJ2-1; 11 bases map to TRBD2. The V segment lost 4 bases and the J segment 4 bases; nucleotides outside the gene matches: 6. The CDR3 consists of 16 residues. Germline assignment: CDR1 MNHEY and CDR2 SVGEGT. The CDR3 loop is CASSSRLAGRYNEQFF. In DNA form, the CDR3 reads TGTGCCAGCAGTTCCCGACTAGCGGGACGGTACAATGAGCAGTTCTTC.

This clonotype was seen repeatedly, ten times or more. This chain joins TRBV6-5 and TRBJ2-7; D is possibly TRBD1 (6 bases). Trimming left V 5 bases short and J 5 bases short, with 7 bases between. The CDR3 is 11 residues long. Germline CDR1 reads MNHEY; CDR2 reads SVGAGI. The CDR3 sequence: CASSQGHEQYF. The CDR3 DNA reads TGTGCCAGCAGTCAGGGGCACGAGCAGTACTTC.

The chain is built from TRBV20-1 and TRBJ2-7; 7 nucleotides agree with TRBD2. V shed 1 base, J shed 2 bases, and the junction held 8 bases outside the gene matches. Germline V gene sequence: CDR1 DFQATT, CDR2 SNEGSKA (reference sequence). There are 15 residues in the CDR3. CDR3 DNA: TGCAGTGCTAGAGGTGCTAGCGGATTTCCCTACGAGCAGTACTTC. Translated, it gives CSARGASGFPYEQYF.

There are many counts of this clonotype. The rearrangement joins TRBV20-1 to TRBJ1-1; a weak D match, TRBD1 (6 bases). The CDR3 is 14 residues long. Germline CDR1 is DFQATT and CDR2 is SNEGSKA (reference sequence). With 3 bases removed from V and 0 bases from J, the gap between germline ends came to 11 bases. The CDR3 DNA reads TGCAGTGCTAGCCGACAGGTCATGAACACTGAAGCTTTCTTT. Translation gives CSASRQVMNTEAFF.

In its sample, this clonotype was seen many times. The CDR3 sequence: CSARDYFMDTQYF. CDR3 sequence (DNA): TGCAGTGCTAGAGATTACTTTATGGATACGCAGTATTTT. The gene calls are TRBV20-1 and TRBJ2-3; D not resolved. Deletions cut 0 bases from V and 6 bases from J, with 10 bases between. Germline CDR1 is DFQATT and CDR2 is SNEGSKA (reference sequence). CDR3 length: 13 residues.

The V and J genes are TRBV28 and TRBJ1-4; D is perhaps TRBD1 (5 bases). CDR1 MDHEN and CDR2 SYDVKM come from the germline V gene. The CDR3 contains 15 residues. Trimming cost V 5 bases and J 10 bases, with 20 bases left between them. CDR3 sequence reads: CASSPSGTAGGKLFF. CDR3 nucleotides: TGTGCCAGCAGTCCCTCCGGGACCGCAGGTGGAAAACTGTTTTTT.

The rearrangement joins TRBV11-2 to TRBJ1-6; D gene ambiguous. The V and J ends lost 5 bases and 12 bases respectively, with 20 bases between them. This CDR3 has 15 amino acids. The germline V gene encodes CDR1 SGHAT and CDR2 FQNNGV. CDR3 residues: CASSPATTHGLPLHF. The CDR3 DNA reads TGTGCCAGCAGCCCCGCGACCACCCACGGTTTACCCCTCCACTTT. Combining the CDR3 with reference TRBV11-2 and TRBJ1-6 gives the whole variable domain EAGVAQSPRYKIIEKRQSVAFWCNPISGHATLYWYQQILGQGPKLLIQFQNNGVVDDSQLPKDRFSAERLKGVDSTLKIQPAKLEDSAVYLCASSPATTHGLPLHFGNGTRLTVT.

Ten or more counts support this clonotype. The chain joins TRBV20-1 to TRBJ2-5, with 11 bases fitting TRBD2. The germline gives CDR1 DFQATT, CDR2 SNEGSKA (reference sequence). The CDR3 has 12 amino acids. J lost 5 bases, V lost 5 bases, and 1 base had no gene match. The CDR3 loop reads CSAWTSGETQYF. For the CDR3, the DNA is TGCAGTGCTTGGACTAGCGGGGAGACCCAGTACTTC.

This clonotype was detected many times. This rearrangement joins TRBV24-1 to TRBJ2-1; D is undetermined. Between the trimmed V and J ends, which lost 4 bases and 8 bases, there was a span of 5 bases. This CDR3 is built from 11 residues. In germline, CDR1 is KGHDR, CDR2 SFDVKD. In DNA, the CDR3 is TGTGCCACCAGTGACTCGGATGAGCAGTTCTTC. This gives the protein CATSDSDEQFF.

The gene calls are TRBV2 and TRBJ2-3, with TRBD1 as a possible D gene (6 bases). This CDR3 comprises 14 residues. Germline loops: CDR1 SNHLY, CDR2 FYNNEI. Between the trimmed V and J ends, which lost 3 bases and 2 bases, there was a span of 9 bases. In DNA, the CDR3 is TGTGCCAGCAGTGAGAACAGGGACACAGATACGCAGTATTTT. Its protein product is CASSENRDTDTQYF. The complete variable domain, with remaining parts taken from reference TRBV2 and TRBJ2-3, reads EPEVTQTPSHQVTQMGQEVILRCVPISNHLYFYWYRQILGQKVEFLVSFYNNEISEKSEIFDDQFSVERPDGSNFTLKIRSTKLEDSAMYFCASSENRDTDTQYFGPGTRLTVL.

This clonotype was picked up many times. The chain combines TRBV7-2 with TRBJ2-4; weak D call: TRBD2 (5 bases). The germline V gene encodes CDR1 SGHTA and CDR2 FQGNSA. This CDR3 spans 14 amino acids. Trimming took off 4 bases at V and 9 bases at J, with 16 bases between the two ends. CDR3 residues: CASSSSRGNGIQYF. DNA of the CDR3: TGTGCCAGCAGCTCCTCTCGGGGTAACGGCATTCAGTACTTC. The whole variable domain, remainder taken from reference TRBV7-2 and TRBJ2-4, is GAGVSQSPSNKVTEKGKDVELRCDPISGHTALYWYRQSLGQGLEFLIYFQGNSAPDKSGLPSDRFSAERTGGSVSTLTIQRTQQEDSAVYLCASSSSRGNGIQYFGAGTRLSVL.

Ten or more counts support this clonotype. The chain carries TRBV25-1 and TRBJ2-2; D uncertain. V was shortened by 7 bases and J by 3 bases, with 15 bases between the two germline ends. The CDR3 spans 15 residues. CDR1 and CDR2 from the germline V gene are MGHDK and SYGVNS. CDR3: CASTHLGADTGELFF. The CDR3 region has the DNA TGTGCCAGCACCCATTTGGGCGCAGACACCGGGGAGCTGTTTTTT.

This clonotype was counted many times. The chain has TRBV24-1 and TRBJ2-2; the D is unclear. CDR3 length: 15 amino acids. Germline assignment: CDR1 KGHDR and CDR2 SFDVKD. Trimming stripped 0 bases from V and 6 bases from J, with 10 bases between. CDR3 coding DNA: TGTGCCACCAGTGATTTGATGGGTTACCCCGGGGAGCTGTTTTTT. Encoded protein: CATSDLMGYPGELFF.

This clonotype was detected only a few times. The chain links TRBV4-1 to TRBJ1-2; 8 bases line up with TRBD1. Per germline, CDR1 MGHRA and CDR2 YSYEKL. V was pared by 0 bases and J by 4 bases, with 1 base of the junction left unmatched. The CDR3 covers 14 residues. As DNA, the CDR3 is TGCGCCAGCAGCCAAGAGACAGGGGTCTATGGCTACACCTTC. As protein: CASSQETGVYGYTF.

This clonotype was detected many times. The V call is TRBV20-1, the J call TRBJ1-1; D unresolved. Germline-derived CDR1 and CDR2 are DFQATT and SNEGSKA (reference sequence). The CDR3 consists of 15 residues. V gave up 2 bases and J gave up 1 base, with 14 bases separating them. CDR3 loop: CSARFYGPGNTEAFF. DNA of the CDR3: TGCAGTGCTAGATTTTACGGCCCGGGGAACACTGAAGCTTTCTTT.

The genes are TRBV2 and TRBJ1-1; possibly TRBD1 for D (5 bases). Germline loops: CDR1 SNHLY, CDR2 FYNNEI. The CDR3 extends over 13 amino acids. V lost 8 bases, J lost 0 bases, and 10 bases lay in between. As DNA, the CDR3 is TGTGCCAGCGGGACGGAACTGAACACTGAAGCTTTCTTT. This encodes CASGTELNTEAFF.

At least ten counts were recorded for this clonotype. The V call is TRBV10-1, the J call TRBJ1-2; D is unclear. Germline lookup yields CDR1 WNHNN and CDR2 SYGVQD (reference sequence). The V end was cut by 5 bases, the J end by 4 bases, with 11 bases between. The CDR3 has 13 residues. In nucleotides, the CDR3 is TGCGCCAGCAGTTTAGGTTTGGGCTATGGCTACACCTTC. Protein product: CASSLGLGYGYTF.

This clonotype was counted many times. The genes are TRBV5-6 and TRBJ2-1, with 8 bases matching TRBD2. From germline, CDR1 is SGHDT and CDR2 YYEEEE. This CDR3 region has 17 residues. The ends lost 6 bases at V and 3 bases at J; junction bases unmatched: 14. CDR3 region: CASTPGSGSSNYNEQFF. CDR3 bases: TGTGCCAGCACCCCAGGGAGCGGGAGCTCAAACTACAATGAGCAGTTCTTC.